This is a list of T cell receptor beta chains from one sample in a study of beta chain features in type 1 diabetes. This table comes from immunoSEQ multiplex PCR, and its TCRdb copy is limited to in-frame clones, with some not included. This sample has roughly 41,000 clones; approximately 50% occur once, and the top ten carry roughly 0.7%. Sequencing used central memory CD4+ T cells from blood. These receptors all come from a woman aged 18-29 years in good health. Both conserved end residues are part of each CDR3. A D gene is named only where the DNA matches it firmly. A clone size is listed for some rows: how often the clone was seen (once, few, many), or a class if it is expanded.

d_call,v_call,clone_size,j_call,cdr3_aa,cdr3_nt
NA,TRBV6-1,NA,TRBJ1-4,CASSEALQVPGWNEKLFF,TGTGCCAGCAGTGAAGCGCTTCAGGTCCCTGGGTGGAATGAAAAACTGTTTTTT
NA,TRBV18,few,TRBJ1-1,CASSLGQTNTEAFF,TGTGCCAGCTCACTCGGACAGACAAACACTGAAGCTTTCTTT
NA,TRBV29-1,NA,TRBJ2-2,CSVAREYTGELFF,TGCAGCGTCGCGCGGGAATACACCGGGGAGCTGTTTTTT
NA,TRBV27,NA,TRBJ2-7,CASSLSGPPNYEQYF,TGTGCCAGCAGTTTGAGCGGGCCCCCCAACTACGAGCAGTACTTC
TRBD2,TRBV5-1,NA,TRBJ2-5,CASSLARLAGQETQYF,TGCGCCAGCAGCTTGGCGAGACTAGCGGGGCAAGAGACCCAGTACTTC
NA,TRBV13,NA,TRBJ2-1,CASSLDVRGEQFF,TGTGCCAGCAGCTTAGATGTCCGAGGAGAGCAGTTCTTC
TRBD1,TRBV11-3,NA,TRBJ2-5,CASSLGTGVGETQYF,TGTGCCAGCAGTCTTGGGACAGGGGTTGGGGAGACCCAGTACTTC
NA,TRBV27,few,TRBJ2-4,CASSLSGRAKNIQYF,TGTGCCAGCAGTTTATCGGGCAGAGCCAAAAACATTCAGTACTTC
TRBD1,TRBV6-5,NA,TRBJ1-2,CASRRTGRGYTF,TGTGCCAGCAGGAGGACAGGTCGGGGCTACACCTTC
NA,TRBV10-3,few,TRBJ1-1,CAISGSGVAAFF,TGTGCCATCAGTGGTTCGGGGGTAGCAGCTTTCTTT
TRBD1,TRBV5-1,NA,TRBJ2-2,CASNLGQGAYTGELFF,TGCGCCAGCAACCTTGGACAGGGGGCTTACACCGGGGAGCTGTTTTTT
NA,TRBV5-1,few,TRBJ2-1,CASSLDSNNEQFF,TGCGCCAGCAGCTTGGACAGTAACAATGAGCAGTTCTTC
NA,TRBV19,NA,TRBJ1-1,CASSIAGASNTEAFF,TGTGCCAGTAGTATTGCGGGGGCGTCGAACACTGAAGCTTTCTTT
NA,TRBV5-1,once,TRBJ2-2,CASRGAMNTGELFF,TGCGCCAGCAGGGGGGCTATGAACACCGGGGAGCTGTTTTTT
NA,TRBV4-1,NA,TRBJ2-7,CASSQDEDSSTYEQYF,TGCGCCAGCAGCCAAGATGAGGACAGTTCCACCTACGAGCAGTACTTC
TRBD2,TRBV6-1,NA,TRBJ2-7,CASSSGTTSYEQYF,TGTGCCAGCAGTTCCGGGACTACATCCTACGAGCAGTACTTC
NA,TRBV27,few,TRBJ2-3,CASSLSVAGTQYF,TGTGCCAGCAGTTTATCTGTGGCTGGTACGCAGTATTTT
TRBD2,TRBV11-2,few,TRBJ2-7,CASRIDLRLASEQYF,TGTGCCAGCAGGATCGACCTGAGACTAGCATCCGAGCAGTACTTC
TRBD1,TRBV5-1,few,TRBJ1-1,CASSLGAGGEAFF,TGCGCCAGCAGCTTGGGGGCAGGGGGGGAAGCTTTCTTT
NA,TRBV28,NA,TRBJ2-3,CASSPSQYFGGAF,NA
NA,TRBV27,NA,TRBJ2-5,CASSFSHSTETQYF,TGTGCCAGCAGTTTCTCTCATAGCACTGAGACCCAGTACTTC
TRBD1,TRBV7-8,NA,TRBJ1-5,CASSPRQGVGGQPQHF,TGTGCCAGCAGCCCGCGACAGGGGGTAGGAGGACAGCCCCAGCATTTT
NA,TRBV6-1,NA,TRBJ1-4,CATQVSGTNEKLFF,TGTGCCACACAGGTATCAGGAACTAATGAAAAACTGTTTTTT
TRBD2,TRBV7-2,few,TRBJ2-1,CASSDPSSGRRYNEQFF,TGTGCCAGCAGCGACCCCTCTAGCGGGAGGCGGTACAATGAGCAGTTCTTC
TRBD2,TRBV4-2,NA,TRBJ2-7,CASSPLVGAGADSEQYF,TGTGCCAGCAGCCCTCTAGTCGGGGCGGGAGCAGACAGCGAGCAGTACTTC
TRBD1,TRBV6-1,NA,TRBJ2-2,CASSEGVGGPRRGELFF,TGTGCCAGCAGTGAAGGAGTAGGGGGCCCACGGCGTGGGGAGCTGTTTTTT
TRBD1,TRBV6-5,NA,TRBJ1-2,CASGGTDYGYTF,TGTGCCAGCGGAGGGACAGACTATGGCTACACCTTC
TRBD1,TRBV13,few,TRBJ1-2,CASSSGQGRLGYTF,TGTGCCAGCAGCTCTGGACAGGGCCGGCTTGGCTACACCTTC
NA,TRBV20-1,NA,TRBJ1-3,CSASVTRPIYF,TGCAGTGCTAGCGTTACGAGGCCCATATATTTT
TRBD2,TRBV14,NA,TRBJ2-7,CASSRTSGILYEQYF,TGTGCCAGCAGCCGGACTAGCGGGATTTTATACGAGCAGTACTTC
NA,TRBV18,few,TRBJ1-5,CASSDRVGTSNQPQHF,TGTGCCAGCTCCGACAGAGTGGGTACGAGCAATCAGCCCCAGCATTTT
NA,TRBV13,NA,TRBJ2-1,CASSKATSNEQFF,TGTGCCAGCAGCAAGGCGACTAGCAATGAGCAGTTCTTC
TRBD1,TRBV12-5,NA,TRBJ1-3,CASGFLLRTGASGNTIYF,TGTGCTAGTGGTTTTCTCCTGAGGACAGGGGCTTCTGGAAACACCATATATTTT
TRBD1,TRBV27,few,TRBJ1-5,CASSSRTGGEQPQHF,TGTGCCAGCAGTTCTCGGACAGGGGGCGAGCAGCCCCAGCATTTT
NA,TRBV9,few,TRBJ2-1,CASSVAPGLLDEQFF,TGTGCCAGCAGCGTAGCCCCAGGGCTCTTGGATGAGCAGTTCTTC
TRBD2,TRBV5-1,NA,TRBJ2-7,CASSSGLAGGWTYEQYF,TGCGCCAGCAGCTCGGGACTAGCGGGAGGGTGGACGTACGAGCAGTACTTC
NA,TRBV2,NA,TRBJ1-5,CASSGGDQPQHF,TGTGCCAGCAGTGGGGGGGATCAGCCCCAGCATTTT
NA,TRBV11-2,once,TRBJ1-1,CASSRTQDRTLHTEAFF,TGTGCCAGCAGCCGAACCCAAGACAGAACCCTCCACACTGAAGCTTTCTTT
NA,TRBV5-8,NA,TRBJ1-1,CASSPTYRQAFF,TGTGCCAGCAGCCCCACTTACCGACAGGCTTTCTTT
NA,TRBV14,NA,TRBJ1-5,CASSQGAGSNQPQHF,TGTGCCAGCAGCCAAGGCGCGGGATCCAATCAGCCCCAGCATTTT
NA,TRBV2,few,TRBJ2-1,CASSLEKNEQFF,TGTGCCAGCAGTTTGGAGAAAAATGAGCAGTTCTTC